This TCR beta chain was found in a study of technical replicates of blood from several donors. Measured with immunoSEQ multiplex PCR; TCRdb has only the in-frame clones, and not every one. The sample contains 55,000 to 65,000 clones, around 95% of which appear only once. Per germline, CDR1 SGDLS and CDR2 YYNGEE. V lost 4 bases to trimming and J lost 4 bases; unmatched junction nucleotides: 7. This CDR3 has 16 amino acids. The rearrangement links TRBV9 to TRBJ2-3, with 12 bases identical to TRBD2. The specimen was PBMCs. This clonotype was sampled from a human donor in good health. Some clones in this sample may be carry-over from other donors' samples. The CDR3 reads CASSILAGGQADTQYF. Written as DNA, the CDR3 is TGTGCCAGCAGCATTCTAGCGGGGGGGCAGGCAGATACGCAGTATTTT.